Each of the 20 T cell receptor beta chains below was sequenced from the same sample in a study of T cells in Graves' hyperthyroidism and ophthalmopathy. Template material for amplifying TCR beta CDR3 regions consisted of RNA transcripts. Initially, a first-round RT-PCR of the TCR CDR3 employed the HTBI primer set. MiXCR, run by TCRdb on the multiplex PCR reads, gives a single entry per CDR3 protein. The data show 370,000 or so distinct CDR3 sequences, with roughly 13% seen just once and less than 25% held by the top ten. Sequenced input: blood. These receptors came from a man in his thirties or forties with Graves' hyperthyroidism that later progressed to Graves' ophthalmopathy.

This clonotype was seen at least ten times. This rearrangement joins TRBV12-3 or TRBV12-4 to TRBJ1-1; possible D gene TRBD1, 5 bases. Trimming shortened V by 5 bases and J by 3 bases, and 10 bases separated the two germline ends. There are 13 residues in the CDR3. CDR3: CASSPGGDTEAFF. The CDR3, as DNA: TGTGCCAGCAGTCCGGGGGGGGACACTGAAGCTTTCTTT.

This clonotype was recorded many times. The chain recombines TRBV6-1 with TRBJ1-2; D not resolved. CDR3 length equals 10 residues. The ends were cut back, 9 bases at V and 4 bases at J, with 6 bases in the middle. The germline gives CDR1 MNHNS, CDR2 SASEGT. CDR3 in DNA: TGTGCCAGTCAATCCTATGGCTACACCTTC. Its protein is CASQSYGYTF.

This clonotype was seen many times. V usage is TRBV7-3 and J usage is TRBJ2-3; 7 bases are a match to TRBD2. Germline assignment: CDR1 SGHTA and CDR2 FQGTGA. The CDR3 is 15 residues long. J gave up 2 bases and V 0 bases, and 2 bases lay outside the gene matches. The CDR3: CASSLTGGVTDTQYF. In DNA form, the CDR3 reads TGTGCCAGCAGCTTAACGGGGGGGGTCACAGATACGCAGTATTTT.

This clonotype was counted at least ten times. CDR3 DNA sequence: TGTGCCAGCAGCTTAGTGCGGGGGGGCCTCACAGATACGCAGTATTTT. The encoded protein is CASSLVRGGLTDTQYF. The genes are TRBV11-2 and TRBJ2-3; 9 bases agree with TRBD2. V lost 1 base to trimming and J lost 2 bases; unmatched junction nucleotides: 4. Germline CDR1 reads SGHAT; CDR2 reads FQNNGV. The CDR3 spans 16 residues.

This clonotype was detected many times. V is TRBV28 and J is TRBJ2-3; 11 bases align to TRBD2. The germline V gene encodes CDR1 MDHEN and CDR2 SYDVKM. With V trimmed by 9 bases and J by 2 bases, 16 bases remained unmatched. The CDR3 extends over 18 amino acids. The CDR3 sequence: CASRSTQIAGGVTDTQYF. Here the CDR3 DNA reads TGTGCCAGTCGTTCGACCCAAATAGCGGGGGGGGTCACAGATACGCAGTATTTT.

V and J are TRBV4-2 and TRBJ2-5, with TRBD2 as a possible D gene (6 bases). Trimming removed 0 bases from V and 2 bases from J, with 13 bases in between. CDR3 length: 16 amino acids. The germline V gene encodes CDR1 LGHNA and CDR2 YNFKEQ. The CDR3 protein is CASSQDQRVLQETQYF. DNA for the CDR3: TGTGCCAGCAGCCAAGATCAGCGGGTCTTACAAGAGACCCAGTACTTC.

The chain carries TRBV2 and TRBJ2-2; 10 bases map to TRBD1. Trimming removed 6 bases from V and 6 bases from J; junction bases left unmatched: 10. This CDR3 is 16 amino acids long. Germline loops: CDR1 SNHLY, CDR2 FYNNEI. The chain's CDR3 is CASSPEDRGISGELFF. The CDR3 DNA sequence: TGTGCCAGCAGCCCCGAGGACAGGGGGATTTCCGGGGAGCTGTTTTTT.

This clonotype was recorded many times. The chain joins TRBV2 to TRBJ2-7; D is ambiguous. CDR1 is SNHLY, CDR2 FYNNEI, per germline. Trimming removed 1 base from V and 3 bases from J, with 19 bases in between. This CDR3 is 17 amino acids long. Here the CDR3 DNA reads TGTGCCAGCAGTGAAGAGACCTGGGATGCCGCCAACTACGAGCAGTACTTC. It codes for CASSEETWDAANYEQYF.

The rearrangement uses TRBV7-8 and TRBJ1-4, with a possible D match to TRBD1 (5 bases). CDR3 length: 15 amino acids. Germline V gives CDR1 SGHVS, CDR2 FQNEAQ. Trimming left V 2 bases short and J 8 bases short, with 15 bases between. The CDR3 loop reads CASSLRTPPGEKLFF. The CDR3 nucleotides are TGTGCCAGCAGCTTACGGACACCACCGGGGGAAAAACTGTTTTTT.

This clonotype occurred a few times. The CDR3 coding sequence is TGTGCCAGCAGTTACAGCTGGGGACAAGAGACCCAGTACTTC. Its translation is CASSYSWGQETQYF. The chain links TRBV6-6 to TRBJ2-5; D ambiguous. The CDR3 totals 14 residues. Germline CDR1 is MNHNY and CDR2 is SVGAGI (reference sequence). V lost 2 bases and J 2 bases, leaving 9 bases between the germline ends.

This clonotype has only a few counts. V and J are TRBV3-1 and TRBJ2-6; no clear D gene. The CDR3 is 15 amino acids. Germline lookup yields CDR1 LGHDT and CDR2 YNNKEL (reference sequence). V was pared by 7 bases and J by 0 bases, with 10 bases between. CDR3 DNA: TGTGCCAGCACCGATACGGACTCTGGGGCCAACGTCCTGACTTTC. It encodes CASTDTDSGANVLTF. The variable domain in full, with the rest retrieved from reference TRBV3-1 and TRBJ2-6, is DTAVSQTPKYLVTQMGNDKSIKCEQNLGHDTMYWYKQDSKKFLKIMFSYNNKELIINETVPNRFSPKSPDKAHLNLHINSLELGDSAVYFCASTDTDSGANVLTFGAGSRLTVL.

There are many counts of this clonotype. CDR3 sequence reads: CASSFGTSETQYF. The CDR3, as DNA: TGTGCCAGCAGCTTCGGGACTTCAGAGACCCAGTACTTC. The chain carries TRBV7-8 and TRBJ2-5, with D maybe TRBD2 (6 bases). V lost 3 bases to trimming and J lost 4 bases, with 9 bases between them. The germline V gene has CDR1 SGHVS and CDR2 FQNEAQ. The length of the CDR3 is 13 residues.

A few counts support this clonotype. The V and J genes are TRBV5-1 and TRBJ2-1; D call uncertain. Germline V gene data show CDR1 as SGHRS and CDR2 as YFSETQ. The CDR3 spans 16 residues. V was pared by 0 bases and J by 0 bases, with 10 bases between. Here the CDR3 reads CASSLGAFSSYNEQFF. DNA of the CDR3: TGCGCCAGCAGCTTGGGGGCCTTTAGCTCCTACAATGAGCAGTTCTTC.

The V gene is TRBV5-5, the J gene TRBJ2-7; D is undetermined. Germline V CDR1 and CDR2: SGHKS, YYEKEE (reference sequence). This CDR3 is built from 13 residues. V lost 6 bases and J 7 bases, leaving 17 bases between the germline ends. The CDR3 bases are TGTGCCAGCAACGTGTTTCCGGGTGGGGAGCAGTACTTC. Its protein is CASNVFPGGEQYF.

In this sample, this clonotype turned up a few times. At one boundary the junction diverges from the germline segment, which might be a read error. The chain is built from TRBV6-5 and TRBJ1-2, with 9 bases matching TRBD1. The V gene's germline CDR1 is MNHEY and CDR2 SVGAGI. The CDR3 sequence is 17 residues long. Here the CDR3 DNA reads TGTGCCAGCAGTTACTCGGAAGGGACAGGGTATCGGGATGGTTACACCTTC. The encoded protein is CASSYSEGTGYRDGYTF.

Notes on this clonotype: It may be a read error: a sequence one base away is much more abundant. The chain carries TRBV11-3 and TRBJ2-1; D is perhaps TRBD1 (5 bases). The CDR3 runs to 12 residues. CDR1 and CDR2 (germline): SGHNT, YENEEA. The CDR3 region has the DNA TGTGCCAGCAGCACCAGGGTTAATGGGCAGTTCTTC. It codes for CASSTRVNGQFF.

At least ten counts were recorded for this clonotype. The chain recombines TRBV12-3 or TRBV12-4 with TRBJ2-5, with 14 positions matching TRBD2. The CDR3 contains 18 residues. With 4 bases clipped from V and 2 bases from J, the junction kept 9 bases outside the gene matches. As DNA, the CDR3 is TGTGCCAGCAGTTCACGACTAGCGGGGGGGCTTCGGCAAGAGACCCAGTACTTC. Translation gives CASSSRLAGGLRQETQYF.

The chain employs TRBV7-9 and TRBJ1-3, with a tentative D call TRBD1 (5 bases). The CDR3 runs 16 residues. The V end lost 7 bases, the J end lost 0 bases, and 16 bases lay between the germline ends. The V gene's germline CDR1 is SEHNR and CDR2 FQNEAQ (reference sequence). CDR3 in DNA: TGTGCCAGCAACTGGGACCAGAACGTCTCTGGAAACACCATATATTTT. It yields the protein CASNWDQNVSGNTIYF. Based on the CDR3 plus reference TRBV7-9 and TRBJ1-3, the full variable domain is DTGVSQNPRHKITKRGQNVTFRCDPISEHNRLYWYRQTLGQGPEFLTYFQNEAQLEKSRLLSDRFSAERPKGSFSTLEIQRTEQGDSAMYLCASNWDQNVSGNTIYFGEGSWLTVV.

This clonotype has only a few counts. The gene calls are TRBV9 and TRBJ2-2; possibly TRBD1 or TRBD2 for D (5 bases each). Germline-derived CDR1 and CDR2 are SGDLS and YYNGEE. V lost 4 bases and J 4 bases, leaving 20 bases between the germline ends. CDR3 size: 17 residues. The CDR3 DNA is TGTGCCAGCAGCTTCCTTCCGGGACCCTCGGGCACCGGGGAGCTGTTTTTT. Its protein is CASSFLPGPSGTGELFF.

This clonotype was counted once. CDR3 loop: CATSPKGRRSGANVLTF. In DNA, the CDR3 is TGTGCCACCAGCCCCAAGGGGAGACGTTCTGGGGCCAACGTCCTGACTTTC. The V and J genes are TRBV15 and TRBJ2-6; D assignment may be TRBD1 or TRBD2 (5 bases each). CDR3 length: 17 amino acids. Germline CDR1 LNHNV, CDR2 YYDKDF (reference sequence). Deletions cut 5 bases from V and 1 base from J, with 15 bases between.